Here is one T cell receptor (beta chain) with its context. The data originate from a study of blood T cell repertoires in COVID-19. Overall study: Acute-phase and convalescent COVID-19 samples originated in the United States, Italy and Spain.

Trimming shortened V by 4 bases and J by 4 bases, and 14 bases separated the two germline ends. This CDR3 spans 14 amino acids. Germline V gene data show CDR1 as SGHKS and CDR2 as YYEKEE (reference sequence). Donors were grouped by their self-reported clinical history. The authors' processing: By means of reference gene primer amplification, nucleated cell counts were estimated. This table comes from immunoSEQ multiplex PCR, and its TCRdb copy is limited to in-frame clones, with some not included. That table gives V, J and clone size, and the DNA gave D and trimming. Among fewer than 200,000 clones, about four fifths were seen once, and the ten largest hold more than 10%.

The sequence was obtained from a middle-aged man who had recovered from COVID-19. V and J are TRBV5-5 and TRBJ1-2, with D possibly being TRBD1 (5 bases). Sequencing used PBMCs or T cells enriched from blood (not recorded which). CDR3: CASSLKFDSYGYTF. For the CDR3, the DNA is TGTGCCAGCAGCCTAAAATTTGACAGCTATGGCTACACCTTC.